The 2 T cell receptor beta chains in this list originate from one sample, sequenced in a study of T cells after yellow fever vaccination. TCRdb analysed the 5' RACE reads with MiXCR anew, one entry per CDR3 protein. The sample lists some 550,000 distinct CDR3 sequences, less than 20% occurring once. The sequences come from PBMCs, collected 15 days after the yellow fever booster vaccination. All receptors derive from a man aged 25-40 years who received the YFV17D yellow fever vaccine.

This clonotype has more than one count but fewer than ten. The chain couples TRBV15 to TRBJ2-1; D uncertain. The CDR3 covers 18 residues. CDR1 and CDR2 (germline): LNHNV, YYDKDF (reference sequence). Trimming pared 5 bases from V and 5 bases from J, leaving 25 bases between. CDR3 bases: TGTGCCACCAGCGGCCCGGTAGAGCTTCCCCCGCGGCACAATGAGCAGTTCTTC. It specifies CATSGPVELPPRHNEQFF.

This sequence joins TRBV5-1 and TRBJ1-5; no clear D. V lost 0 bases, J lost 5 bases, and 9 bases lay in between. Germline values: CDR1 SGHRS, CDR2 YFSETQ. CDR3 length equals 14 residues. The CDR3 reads CASSLGSGDQPQHF. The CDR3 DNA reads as TGCGCCAGCAGCTTGGGGTCAGGAGATCAGCCCCAGCATTTT. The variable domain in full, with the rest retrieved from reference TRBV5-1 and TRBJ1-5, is KAGVTQTPRYLIKTRGQQVTLSCSPISGHRSVSWYQQTPGQGLQFLFEYFSETQRNKGNFPGRFSGRQFSNSRSEMNVSTLELGDSALYLCASSLGSGDQPQHFGDGTRLSIL.